These T cell receptor beta chains were read from a single sample in a study of T cell repertoires in cytomegalovirus infection. Their antigen targets remain unknown. MiXCR was run by TCRdb on the reads, yielding one entry per CDR3 protein. The table shows roughly 180,000 distinct CDR3 sequences, with about 22% occurring only once. The specimen was CD8+ T cells from cultured PBMCs, collected from culture after CMV antigen stimulation. These receptors were collected from a human donor in good health (CMV status not recorded). Some clones in this sample may be carry-over from other donors' samples. The CDR3 runs from the conserved cysteine through the conserved F or W. The D gene is left open where the match is weak. Where a row states a size, it is once, few, many or the class of an expanded clone; other rows omit it.

D	V	size	J	DNA	CDR3
TRBD2	TRBV6-1	-	TRBJ2-7	TGTGCCAGCAGTGAACGTCGGACTAGCGGATCCTACGAGCAGTACTTC	CASSERRTSGSYEQYF
-	TRBV5-1	once	TRBJ2-7	TGCGCCAGCAGCCTGGCAGGGGGAGGTACCTCCTACGAGCAGTACTTC	CASSLAGGGTSYEQYF
-	TRBV7-8	few	TRBJ1-5	TGTGCCAGCAGCTTACCCGGGACAAGCAATCAGCCCCAGCATTTT	CASSLPGTSNQPQHF
-	TRBV7-2	few	TRBJ1-1	TGTGCCAGCAGCCTAGGGGTAGGGTACACTGAAGCTTTCTTT	CASSLGVGYTEAFF
-	TRBV6-6	once	TRBJ2-2	TGTGCCAGCAGTTACTTGGGGGGGACAGCGGGGGAGCTGTTTTTT	CASSYLGGTAGELFF
-	TRBV7-2	-	TRBJ2-4	TGTGCCAGCAGTCCCGGACTAGGGGGCATAAACATTCAGTACTTC	CASSPGLGGINIQYF
TRBD2	TRBV4-3	few	TRBJ2-1	TGCGCCAGCAGCCAAGAAAGGAGCGGGGGTAGAAGTCGGCAGTTCTTC	CASSQERSGGRSRQFF
-	TRBV12-3/TRBV12-4	-	TRBJ2-7	TGTGCCAGCAGTCTGGGAATCGGCTACGAGCAGTACTTC	CASSLGIGYEQYF
-	TRBV11-1	-	TRBJ1-1	TGTGCCAGCAGCTTATGGAGCGGCCCTGAAGCTTTCTTT	CASSLWSGPEAFF
-	TRBV7-2	-	TRBJ1-6	TGTGCCAGCAGCTTAGCGGGGGGATCACCCCTCCACTTT	CASSLAGGSPLHF
-	TRBV6-5	once	TRBJ2-1	TGTGCCAGCAGTTACTCCGAACAGCGAGGGTACAATGAGCAGTTCTTC	CASSYSEQRGYNEQFF